This T cell receptor (beta chain) was documented in a study of shared clonotypes between healthy human individuals. Study-level findings and limits: Naive subsets generally had larger estimated richness than memory subsets. The naive CD4 repertoires of a few donors were compared, and about 5% of clonotypes were shared. Clonotype sharing among donors, it was expected, would be affected by sequencing depth.

Concerning this clone: The antigen is undetermined.

Germline V gene data show CDR1 as SEHNR and CDR2 as FQNEAQ (reference sequence). Trimming cost V 5 bases and J 4 bases; bases outside gene matches: 11. This CDR3 contains 16 residues. Once extracted for a subset, genomic DNA was divided evenly among several immunoSEQ plates. Clones were sequenced by immunoSEQ multiplex PCR, and TCRdb holds only the in-frame ones, with some missing. The data contain about 2.4 million clones, over 85% of them singletons. The sample consisted of naive CD4+ T cells from PBMCs. Specified subset: CD45RA+ positively selected. This chain uses TRBV7-9 with TRBJ1-1, with 9 bases that match TRBD1. This TCR derives from a man younger than 35 in good health. Some clones in this sample may be carry-over from other donors' samples. The CDR3 protein is CASSPPGTGRGTEAFF. In DNA form, the CDR3 reads TGTGCCAGCAGCCCCCCCGGGACAGGGAGAGGCACTGAAGCTTTCTTT.